This T cell receptor (beta chain) was sequenced during a study of blood T cell repertoires in COVID-19. Overall study context: Researchers got acute and convalescent COVID-19 samples from the United States, Italy and Spain. Sources were T cells, B-cell-depleted T cells, or PBMCs; the material itself was cDNA or gDNA.

The length of the CDR3 is 14 residues. The V gene's germline CDR1 is LNHDA and CDR2 SQIVND (reference sequence). Trimming pared 0 bases from V and 7 bases from J, leaving 10 bases between. Some clones are missing from TCRdb's copy, which holds only in-frame ones; the method was immunoSEQ multiplex PCR. Of around 40,000 clones in the sample, 70% to 90% were seen once. The sequencing input was peripheral blood. The receptor's source is a man aged 60-69 years with COVID-19, enrolled during active disease. The chain is built from TRBV19 and TRBJ2-1, with a tentative D call TRBD2 (5 bases). This chain's CDR3 is CASSIEGSYNEQFF. CDR3 sequence (DNA): TGTGCCAGTAGTATAGAAGGGAGCTATAATGAGCAGTTCTTC.